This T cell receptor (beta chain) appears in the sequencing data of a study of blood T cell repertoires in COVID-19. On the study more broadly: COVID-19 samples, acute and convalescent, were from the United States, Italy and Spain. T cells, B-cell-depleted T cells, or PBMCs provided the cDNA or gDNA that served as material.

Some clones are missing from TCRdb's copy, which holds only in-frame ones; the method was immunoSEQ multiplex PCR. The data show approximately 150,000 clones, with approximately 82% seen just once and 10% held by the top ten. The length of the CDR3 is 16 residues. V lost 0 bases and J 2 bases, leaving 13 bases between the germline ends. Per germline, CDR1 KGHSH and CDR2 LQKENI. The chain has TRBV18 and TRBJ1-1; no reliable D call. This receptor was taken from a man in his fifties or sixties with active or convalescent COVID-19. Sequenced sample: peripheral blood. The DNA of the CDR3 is TGTGCCAGCTCACCACCCGGGGTATCGTATAACACTGAAGCTTTCTTT. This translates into CASSPPGVSYNTEAFF.